The rows below give T cell receptor beta chains drawn from one sample of a study of blood T cells in healthy people across ages. MiXCR, applied by TCRdb to the 5' RACE reads, yields one record per CDR3 protein. The table has about 1.1 million distinct CDR3 sequences, about two fifths seen once. The source material was blood. These receptors were collected from a man aged 18 to 29 in good health. CDR3s include the opening cysteine and the closing phenylalanine or tryptophan. Fields, in order: CDR3 DNA, CDR3 protein, clone size, D gene, J gene, V gene. The D gene is left open where the match is weak. Part of the rows lack a size; the others show once, few, many or a class for expanded clones.

DNA: TGTGCCAGCAGCTTAGACAGGTGGAATCGCTACACCTTC; CDR3: CASSLDRWNRYTF; size: many; D: .; J: TRBJ1-2; V: TRBV7-2
DNA: TGCGCCAGCAGCCAAGGACTAGCGGGGGGCGCAGATACGCAGTATTTT; CDR3: CASSQGLAGGADTQYF; size: .; D: TRBD2; J: TRBJ2-3; V: TRBV5-1
DNA: TGTGCCAGTAGAAGCGGGGGGGCCGCAGATACGCAGTATTTT; CDR3: CASRSGGAADTQYF; size: .; D: TRBD2; J: TRBJ2-3; V: TRBV4-2
DNA: TGCGCCAGCAGCCAAGTCGCGCGCGGAGTGGTTGAGTCCTATGGCTACACCTTC; CDR3: CASSQVARGVVESYGYTF; size: few; D: .; J: TRBJ1-2; V: TRBV4-1
DNA: TGCGCCAGCAGCTTGGGCCACGGCAATCAGCCCCAGCATTTT; CDR3: CASSLGHGNQPQHF; size: .; D: .; J: TRBJ1-5; V: TRBV5-1
DNA: TGTGCCAGCAGCGTCAGGACTAGCTCCTACAACGAGCAGTTCTTC; CDR3: CASSVRTSSYNEQFF; size: .; D: TRBD2; J: TRBJ2-1; V: TRBV7-2
DNA: TGTGCCAGCAGCGTATTCGAGGTGCCCTACGAGCAGTACTTC; CDR3: CASSVFEVPYEQYF; size: few; D: .; J: TRBJ2-7; V: TRBV9
DNA: TGTGCCAGCAGTTCCACGACAGCTGGAAACACCATATATTTT; CDR3: CASSSTTAGNTIYF; size: .; D: .; J: TRBJ1-3; V: TRBV12-3/TRBV12-4
DNA: TGCAGCTTAGGACAGGGGGCGTACAATGAGCAGTTCTTC; CDR3: CSLGQGAYNEQFF; size: few; D: TRBD1; J: TRBJ2-1; V: TRBV29-1
DNA: TGTGCCAGCAGTGTCTGGGCGGGAGAGACCCAGTACTTC; CDR3: CASSVWAGETQYF; size: few; D: .; J: TRBJ2-5; V: TRBV6-2/TRBV6-3
DNA: TGCAGTGCTAGATCTTGGACGGCCCCGAGCTCCTACGAGCAGTACTTC; CDR3: CSARSWTAPSSYEQYF; size: .; D: .; J: TRBJ2-7; V: TRBV20-1
DNA: TGCGCCAGCAGCTACAAGTCTCACAATGAGCAGTTCTTC; CDR3: CASSYKSHNEQFF; size: .; D: .; J: TRBJ2-1; V: TRBV5-1
DNA: TGTGCCAGCAGCCCCGCCGGGGGTGCAACTGAAGCTTTCTTT; CDR3: CASSPAGGATEAFF; size: .; D: .; J: TRBJ1-1; V: TRBV12-3/TRBV12-4
DNA: TGTGCCAGCATTCAGGGCGCGACCTATAATTCACCCCTCCACTTT; CDR3: CASIQGATYNSPLHF; size: few; D: .; J: TRBJ1-6; V: TRBV21-1
DNA: TGTGCCATCAGTCTGTCTCAGAGCTCCTACAATGAGCAGTTCTTC; CDR3: CAISLSQSSYNEQFF; size: .; D: .; J: TRBJ2-1; V: TRBV10-3
DNA: TGCAGCGTCGGCCACCCGCAGTCGGACGGCTACACCTTC; CDR3: CSVGHPQSDGYTF; size: few; D: .; J: TRBJ1-2; V: TRBV29-1
DNA: TGTGCCAGCAGTCATGGGGGCCGCACAGATACGCAGTATTTT; CDR3: CASSHGGRTDTQYF; size: .; D: .; J: TRBJ2-3; V: TRBV7-3
DNA: TGTGCCAGCAGCCGGGACAGGATGAGCTACACCTTC; CDR3: CASSRDRMSYTF; size: once; D: TRBD1; J: TRBJ1-2; V: TRBV11-1
DNA: TGTGCCAGCAGTTTGGGGGAAAAAGAGACCCAGTACTTC; CDR3: CASSLGEKETQYF; size: many; D: .; J: TRBJ2-5; V: TRBV12-3/TRBV12-4
DNA: TGTGCCAGCAGCGGAGACAGGGGAACCCTTGGCTACACCTTC; CDR3: CASSGDRGTLGYTF; size: .; D: TRBD1; J: TRBJ1-2; V: TRBV9
DNA: TGTGCCAGCAGCTCTCGGACTAGCGGGGGTTACAATGAGCAGTACTTC; CDR3: CASSSRTSGGYNEQYF; size: once; D: TRBD2; J: TRBJ2-7; V: TRBV11-1
DNA: TGTGCCAGCAGCCCGCCCCGAACCCTCAGAACCAATGAGCAGTTCTTC; CDR3: CASSPPRTLRTNEQFF; size: .; D: .; J: TRBJ2-1; V: TRBV3-1
DNA: TGCAGTGCTAGAGCCCCACCCAGGGAGGCTTTCTTT; CDR3: CSARAPPREAFF; size: many; D: .; J: TRBJ1-1; V: TRBV20-1
DNA: TGCAGCGTAAATGATGACAGGGAAGGCGGCTACACCTTC; CDR3: CSVNDDREGGYTF; size: many; D: TRBD1; J: TRBJ1-2; V: TRBV29-1
DNA: TGTGCCAGCAGTTACTCGTCTCGGGGGCCGAACACTGAAGCTTTCTTT; CDR3: CASSYSSRGPNTEAFF; size: .; D: .; J: TRBJ1-1; V: TRBV6-5
DNA: TGTGCCACCGAGGGGGATAGCGGGAGGGCCTTCAATGAGCAGTTCTTC; CDR3: CATEGDSGRAFNEQFF; size: .; D: TRBD2; J: TRBJ2-1; V: TRBV10-3
DNA: TGTGCCAGCAGTGACAGGAATGGCTACACCTTC; CDR3: CASSDRNGYTF; size: many; D: .; J: TRBJ1-2; V: TRBV6-4
DNA: TGCAGCGTTACAACCGGGGCAGGAGCCAGCACAGATACGCAGTATTTT; CDR3: CSVTTGAGASTDTQYF; size: .; D: .; J: TRBJ2-3; V: TRBV29-1
DNA: TGCAGCGTTGTAGGACAGGGGGAAAACTATGGCTACACCTTC; CDR3: CSVVGQGENYGYTF; size: few; D: TRBD1; J: TRBJ1-2; V: TRBV29-1
DNA: TGTGCCAGCAGCCGACGACTCGGACAAGCCAATCAGCCCCAGCATTTT; CDR3: CASSRRLGQANQPQHF; size: .; D: .; J: TRBJ1-5; V: TRBV6-2/TRBV6-3
DNA: TGTGCCAGCAGTTTTGGGGGGACTGTATTCAACACTGAAGCTTTCTTT; CDR3: CASSFGGTVFNTEAFF; size: few; D: .; J: TRBJ1-1; V: TRBV12-3/TRBV12-4
DNA: TGTGCCAGCAGTTTAATCCCCCGACAGGGGAATGGCTACACCTTC; CDR3: CASSLIPRQGNGYTF; size: .; D: TRBD1; J: TRBJ1-2; V: TRBV28
DNA: TGCGCCAGCAGCTCCAAGGTCCAGAACACTGAAGCTTTCTTT; CDR3: CASSSKVQNTEAFF; size: .; D: .; J: TRBJ1-1; V: TRBV5-1
DNA: TGCAGTGCTAGCGGCGACAGGGCCCCCTACGAGCAGTACTTC; CDR3: CSASGDRAPYEQYF; size: .; D: TRBD1; J: TRBJ2-7; V: TRBV20-1
DNA: TGTGCCAGCAGCGTACGCAGGGATTCCTACGAGCAGTACTTC; CDR3: CASSVRRDSYEQYF; size: few; D: .; J: TRBJ2-7; V: TRBV11-1
DNA: TGCGCCAGCAGCCAAGGCCCCCTGGATAATTCACCCCTCCACTTT; CDR3: CASSQGPLDNSPLHF; size: .; D: .; J: TRBJ1-6; V: TRBV4-3
DNA: TGCGCCAGCGGGGACGGCATCTACCAAGAGACCCAGTACTTC; CDR3: CASGDGIYQETQYF; size: few; D: .; J: TRBJ2-5; V: TRBV5-1
DNA: TGCGCCAGCAGCCAAGTTGAAAGGGGGAACTATGGCTACACCTTC; CDR3: CASSQVERGNYGYTF; size: .; D: .; J: TRBJ1-2; V: TRBV4-1
DNA: TGTGCCAGCAGCTCGGCTCCGAACACTGAAGCTTTCTTT; CDR3: CASSSAPNTEAFF; size: few; D: .; J: TRBJ1-1; V: TRBV7-2
DNA: TGTGCCAGCAGCTCCCGGGAGATAAACACAGATACGCAGTATTTT; CDR3: CASSSREINTDTQYF; size: .; D: .; J: TRBJ2-3; V: TRBV13
DNA: TGTGCCTGGGATGCAGGGGCTCAGCCCCAGCATTTT; CDR3: CAWDAGAQPQHF; size: .; D: .; J: TRBJ1-5; V: TRBV30
DNA: TGTGCCAGCAGGAAGGGGACAGGGGTCAATCAGCCCCAGCATTTT; CDR3: CASRKGTGVNQPQHF; size: few; D: TRBD1; J: TRBJ1-5; V: TRBV12-3/TRBV12-4
DNA: TGTGCCAGCAGCCTCCTACCACGTCTAGCGGGGGGCCCACAAGAGACCCAGTACTTC; CDR3: CASSLLPRLAGGPQETQYF; size: many; D: TRBD2; J: TRBJ2-5; V: TRBV7-9
DNA: TGCAGTGCTAGAGATCTGCAGCTGGGGTTCCAAGAGACCCAGTACTTC; CDR3: CSARDLQLGFQETQYF; size: .; D: .; J: TRBJ2-5; V: TRBV20-1
DNA: TGTGCCAGCAGTTCCCGTGGGGCAAGTAATTCACCCCTCCACTTT; CDR3: CASSSRGASNSPLHF; size: .; D: .; J: TRBJ1-6; V: TRBV6-5
DNA: TGCGCCAGCAGCTTGAGAGGTCAGGGTGGGAATGAGCAGTACTTC; CDR3: CASSLRGQGGNEQYF; size: .; D: .; J: TRBJ2-7; V: TRBV5-1
DNA: TGCAGTGCTCAAGGGAGGGGGTGGGAGACCCAGTACTTC; CDR3: CSAQGRGWETQYF; size: few; D: .; J: TRBJ2-5; V: TRBV20-1
DNA: TGTGCCACCAGCGTTCGACACCCTAGTGAGTTCACAGATACGCAGTATTTT; CDR3: CATSVRHPSEFTDTQYF; size: few; D: .; J: TRBJ2-3; V: TRBV15
DNA: TGTGCCAGCAGCGCCGGGCGGATAGCGGGCACAGATACGCAGTATTTT; CDR3: CASSAGRIAGTDTQYF; size: .; D: .; J: TRBJ2-3; V: TRBV11-1
DNA: TGTGCCATCAGAGCCAACGAGGTACCAGATACGCAGTATTTT; CDR3: CAIRANEVPDTQYF; size: .; D: .; J: TRBJ2-3; V: TRBV10-3
DNA: TGTGCCACCTATCGGGGCGAAGCTTTCTTT; CDR3: CATYRGEAFF; size: .; D: .; J: TRBJ1-1; V: TRBV6-2/TRBV6-3
DNA: TGTGCCAGCAGTGCAAGAACAGGGACTGGGGCCAACGTCCTGACTTTC; CDR3: CASSARTGTGANVLTF; size: .; D: .; J: TRBJ2-6; V: TRBV28
DNA: TGTGCCAGCAGTTTAGTGCAGGGGGCAAGGAATGAGCGGTTCTTC; CDR3: CASSLVQGARNERFF; size: .; D: TRBD1; J: TRBJ2-1; V: TRBV12-3/TRBV12-4
DNA: TGCGCCAGCAGCCCCTTCAGGTGGTTAGAGCAGTACTTC; CDR3: CASSPFRWLEQYF; size: .; D: .; J: TRBJ2-7; V: TRBV5-1
DNA: TGTGCCAGCAGTCGAACCGGACAAGGGCGGGCACTCCACTTT; CDR3: CASSRTGQGRALHF; size: .; D: .; J: TRBJ1-6; V: TRBV6-2/TRBV6-3